This T cell receptor (beta chain) stems from a study of shared clonotypes between healthy human individuals. Study-level results: Genetic and exposure-history diversity was limited by the small donor number.

As regards this clone: Its target is not known.

Trimming took 5 bases from V and 4 from J, leaving 17 bases between them. Germline V gene data show CDR1 as GTSNPN and CDR2 as SVGIG (reference sequence). CDR3 length: 15 amino acids. The method was immunoSEQ multiplex PCR; TCRdb's version includes in-frame clones alone and lacks a portion of them. The sample lists 850,000 to 1,100,000 clones; roughly 80% were seen once. The specimen sequenced was memory CD4+ T cells from PBMCs. Subset: CD45RA-negative fraction. The TCR was taken from a man in his late teens or twenties in good health. Some clones in this sample may be carry-over from other donors' samples. The rearrangement uses TRBV30 and TRBJ2-2; weak D call: TRBD2 (6 bases). The CDR3 here is CAWLANSGFTGELFF. The CDR3 DNA follows: TGTGCCTGGCTCGCGAATAGCGGCTTCACCGGGGAGCTGTTTTTT.